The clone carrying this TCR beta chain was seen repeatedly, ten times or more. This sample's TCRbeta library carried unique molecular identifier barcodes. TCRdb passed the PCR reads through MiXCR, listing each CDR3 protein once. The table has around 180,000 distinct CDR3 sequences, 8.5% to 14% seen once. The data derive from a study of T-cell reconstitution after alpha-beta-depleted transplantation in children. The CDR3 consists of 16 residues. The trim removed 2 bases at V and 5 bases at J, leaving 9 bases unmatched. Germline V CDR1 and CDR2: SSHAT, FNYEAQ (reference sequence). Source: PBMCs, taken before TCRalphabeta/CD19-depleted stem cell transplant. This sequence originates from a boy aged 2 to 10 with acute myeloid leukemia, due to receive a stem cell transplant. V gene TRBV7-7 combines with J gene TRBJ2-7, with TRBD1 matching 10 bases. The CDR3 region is CASSLNPGTGVHEQYF. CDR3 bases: TGTGCCAGCAGCTTAAACCCCGGGACAGGGGTGCACGAGCAGTACTTC. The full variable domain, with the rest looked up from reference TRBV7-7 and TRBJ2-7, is GAGVSQSPRYKVTKRGQDVTLRCDPISSHATLYWYQQALGQGPEFLTYFNYEAQPDKSGLPSDRFSAERPEGSISTLTIQRTEQRDSAMYRCASSLNPGTGVHEQYFGPGTRLTVT.